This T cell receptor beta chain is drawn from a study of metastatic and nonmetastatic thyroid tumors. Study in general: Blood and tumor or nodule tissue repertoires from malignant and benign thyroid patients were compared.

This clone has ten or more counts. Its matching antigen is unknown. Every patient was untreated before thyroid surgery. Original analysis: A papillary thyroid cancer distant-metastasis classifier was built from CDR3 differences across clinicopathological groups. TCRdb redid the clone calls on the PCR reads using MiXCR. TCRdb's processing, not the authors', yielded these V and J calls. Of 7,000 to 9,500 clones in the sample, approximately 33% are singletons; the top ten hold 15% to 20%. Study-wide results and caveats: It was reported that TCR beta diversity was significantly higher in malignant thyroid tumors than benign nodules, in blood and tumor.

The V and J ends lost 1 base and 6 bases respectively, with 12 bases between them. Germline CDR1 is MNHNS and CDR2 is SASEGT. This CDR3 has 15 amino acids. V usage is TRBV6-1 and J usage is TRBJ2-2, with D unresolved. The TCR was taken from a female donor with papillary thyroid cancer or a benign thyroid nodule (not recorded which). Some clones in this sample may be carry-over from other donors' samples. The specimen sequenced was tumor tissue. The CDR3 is CASSEGHRESGELFF. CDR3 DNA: TGTGCCAGCAGTGAAGGACATAGGGAATCCGGGGAGCTGTTTTTT.